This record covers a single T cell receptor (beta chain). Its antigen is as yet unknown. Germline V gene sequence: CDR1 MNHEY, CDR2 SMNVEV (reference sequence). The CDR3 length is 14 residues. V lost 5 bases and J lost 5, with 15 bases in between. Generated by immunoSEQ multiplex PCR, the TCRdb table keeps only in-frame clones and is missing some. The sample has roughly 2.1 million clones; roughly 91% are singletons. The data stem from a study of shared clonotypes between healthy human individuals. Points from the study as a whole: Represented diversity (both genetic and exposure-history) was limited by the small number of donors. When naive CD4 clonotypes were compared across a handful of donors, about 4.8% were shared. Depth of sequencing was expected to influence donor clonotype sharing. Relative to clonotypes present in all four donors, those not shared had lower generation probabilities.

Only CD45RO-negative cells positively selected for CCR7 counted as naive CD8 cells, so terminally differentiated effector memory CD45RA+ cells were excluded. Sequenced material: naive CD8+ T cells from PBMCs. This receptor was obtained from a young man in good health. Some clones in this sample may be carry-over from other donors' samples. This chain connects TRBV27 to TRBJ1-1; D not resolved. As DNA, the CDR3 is TGTGCCAGCAGTCCCCATGGACCTCGGACTGAAGCTTTCTTT. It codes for CASSPHGPRTEAFF.